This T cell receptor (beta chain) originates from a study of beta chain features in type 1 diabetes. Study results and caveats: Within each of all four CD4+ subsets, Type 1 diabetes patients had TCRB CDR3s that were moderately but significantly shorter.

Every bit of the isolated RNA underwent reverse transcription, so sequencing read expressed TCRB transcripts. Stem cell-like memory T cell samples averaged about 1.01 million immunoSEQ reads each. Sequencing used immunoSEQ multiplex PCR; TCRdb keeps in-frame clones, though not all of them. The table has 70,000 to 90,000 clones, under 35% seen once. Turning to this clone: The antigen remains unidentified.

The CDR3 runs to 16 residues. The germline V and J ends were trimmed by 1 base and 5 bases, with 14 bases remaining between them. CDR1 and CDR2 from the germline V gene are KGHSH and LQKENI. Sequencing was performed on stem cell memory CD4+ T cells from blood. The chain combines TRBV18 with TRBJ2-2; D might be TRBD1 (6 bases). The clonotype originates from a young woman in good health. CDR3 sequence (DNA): TGTGCCAGCTCACCACAGGGGACATCACAGACCGGGGAGCTGTTTTTT. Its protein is CASSPQGTSQTGELFF.